Listed below are T cell receptor beta chains from one sample, sequenced in a study of blood T cell repertoires in COVID-19. This table comes from immunoSEQ multiplex PCR, and its TCRdb copy is limited to in-frame clones, with some not included. The sample holds some 120,000 clones, around 87% seen once. Sequenced: peripheral blood. These receptor sequences come from a woman in her sixties with acute or convalescent COVID-19. CDR3s include the opening cysteine and the closing phenylalanine or tryptophan. D genes are given only for firm matches. Clone size is not always given. Where it is, it says once, few, many or a class for expanded clones.

J | D | V | size | CDR3 | DNA
TRBJ1-1 | . | TRBV5-1 | few | CASSPAGPNTEAFF | TGCGCCAGCAGCCCTGCGGGACCGAACACTGAAGCTTTCTTT
TRBJ2-1 | TRBD2 | TRBV28 | . | CASSRLAGGTYNEQFF | TGTGCCAGCAGTCGACTAGCGGGAGGCACATACAATGAGCAGTTCTTC
TRBJ1-4 | TRBD1 | TRBV5-1 | few | CASNRRGLGDEKLFF | TGCGCCAGCAACCGGAGGGGGCTGGGTGATGAAAAACTGTTTTTT
TRBJ2-3 | TRBD1 | TRBV5-4 | . | CASSWEDRGPDTQYF | TGTGCCAGCAGCTGGGAGGACAGGGGACCAGATACGCAGTATTTT
TRBJ1-2 | TRBD1 | TRBV6-1 | . | CASSEFRTGTNYGYTF | TGTGCCAGCAGTGAATTTAGGACAGGGACTAACTATGGCTACACCTTC
TRBJ1-1 | TRBD1 | TRBV6-5 | . | CASTLDRGTEAFF | TGTGCCAGCACCCTAGACAGGGGCACTGAAGCTTTCTTT
TRBJ2-2 | TRBD1 | TRBV25-1 | . | CASSADREHLGELFF | TGTGCCAGCAGTGCGGACAGGGAGCACCTCGGGGAGCTGTTTTTT
TRBJ2-1 | . | TRBV7-2 | . | CASSLVAATYNEQFF | TGTGCCAGCAGCTTAGTAGCGGCTACCTACAATGAGCAGTTCTTC
TRBJ2-5 | TRBD1 | TRBV7-2 | . | CASSFGQAETQYF | TGTGCCAGCAGTTTTGGACAGGCAGAGACCCAGTACTTC
TRBJ2-4 | . | TRBV7-6 | . | CASSLATERIQYF | TGTGCCAGCAGCTTAGCGACTGAGCGGATTCAGTACTTC
TRBJ2-3 | . | TRBV4-1 | once | CASSHPPTASTDTQYF | TGCGCCAGCAGCCACCCCCCTACAGCTAGCACAGATACGCAGTATTTT
TRBJ1-1 | . | TRBV11-3 | . | CASSLELDTEAFF | TGTGCCAGCAGCTTAGAACTAGACACTGAAGCTTTCTTT
TRBJ2-7 | TRBD2 | TRBV2 | . | CASSERVAGDSYEQYF | TGTGCCAGCAGTGAAAGGGTAGCGGGAGACTCCTACGAGCAGTACTTC
TRBJ1-5 | TRBD1 | TRBV10-3 | . | CATGQGTEQPQHF | TGTGCCACGGGACAGGGGACAGAGCAGCCCCAGCATTTT
TRBJ1-2 | . | TRBV3-1/TRBV3-2 | . | CASSQEWGANYGYTF | TGTGCCAGCAGCCAAGAGTGGGGAGCCAACTATGGCTACACCTTC
TRBJ1-5 | . | TRBV5-1 | once | CASSLEHGNQPQHF | TGCGCCAGCAGCTTGGAGCACGGGAATCAGCCCCAGCATTTT
TRBJ1-2 | . | TRBV14 | . | CASSQGHAPGYTF | TGTGCCAGCAGCCAAGGACATGCCCCTGGCTACACCTTC